The rows below give T cell receptor beta chains drawn from one sample of a study of beta chain features in type 1 diabetes. Assay used: immunoSEQ multiplex PCR; TCRdb lists only in-frame clones, some missing. The sample contains under 350,000 clones, 7% to 9% of which appear only once. The sequenced sample consisted of central memory CD4+ T cells from blood. Every receptor here comes from a woman under 30 in good health. Both conserved end residues are trimmed from each CDR3.

CDR3aa: ASSLSVSGSSEQF; j_gene: TRBJ2-1; v_gene: TRBV7-3
CDR3aa: ASSPQGAYNEQF; j_gene: TRBJ2-1; v_gene: TRBV2
CDR3aa: SVDEGNTGELF; j_gene: TRBJ2-2; v_gene: TRBV29-1
CDR3aa: ASSLGTTGQPQH; j_gene: TRBJ1-5; v_gene: TRBV7-9
CDR3aa: ASSFDGYNEQF; j_gene: TRBJ2-1; v_gene: TRBV5-6
CDR3aa: ASSREETQY; j_gene: TRBJ2-5; v_gene: TRBV18
CDR3aa: ASSVTGVETQY; j_gene: TRBJ2-5; v_gene: TRBV5-6
CDR3aa: ASSIGGNSPLH; j_gene: TRBJ1-6; v_gene: TRBV19
CDR3aa: ASTRLAGTNNEQF; j_gene: TRBJ2-1; v_gene: TRBV6-6
CDR3aa: ASSPGTNSYEQY; j_gene: TRBJ2-7; v_gene: TRBV18
CDR3aa: ASGPPGQGVGGPQH; j_gene: TRBJ1-5; v_gene: TRBV12-5
CDR3aa: ASSTGGRPDTQY; j_gene: TRBJ2-3; v_gene: TRBV2
CDR3aa: ASRRGGKSNQPQH; j_gene: TRBJ1-5; v_gene: TRBV27
CDR3aa: ASSPSGGTSGNTIY; j_gene: TRBJ1-3; v_gene: TRBV7-2
CDR3aa: ASSHSLAGDTDTQY; j_gene: TRBJ2-3; v_gene: TRBV4-2
CDR3aa: ASSLEGTPGQG; j_gene: TRBJ2-3; v_gene: TRBV5-1
CDR3aa: ASSLGLAGVGETQY; j_gene: TRBJ2-5; v_gene: TRBV14
CDR3aa: SVLLSRTRAETQY; j_gene: TRBJ2-5; v_gene: TRBV29-1
CDR3aa: SVGTGAYQPQH; j_gene: TRBJ1-5; v_gene: TRBV29-1
CDR3aa: SVPILASYNEQF; j_gene: TRBJ2-1; v_gene: TRBV29-1
CDR3aa: ASSRAVGASGGTGELF; j_gene: TRBJ2-2; v_gene: TRBV5-1
CDR3aa: ASSTRLAGGTDTQY; j_gene: TRBJ2-3; v_gene: TRBV5-4
CDR3aa: ASSSLTGAGRAF; j_gene: TRBJ1-1; v_gene: TRBV7-3
CDR3aa: ASAHGANTEAF; j_gene: TRBJ1-1; v_gene: TRBV7-9
CDR3aa: ASSIGLSFNYGYT; j_gene: TRBJ1-2; v_gene: TRBV19
CDR3aa: ASSSRTGGADTQY; j_gene: TRBJ2-3; v_gene: TRBV27
CDR3aa: ASRFGILSNQPQH; j_gene: TRBJ1-5; v_gene: TRBV6-1
CDR3aa: ASSLDRGLRQPQH; j_gene: TRBJ1-5; v_gene: TRBV7-8
CDR3aa: SATRGNNEKLF; j_gene: TRBJ1-4; v_gene: TRBV29-1
CDR3aa: AWSRRGGAYNEQF; j_gene: TRBJ2-1; v_gene: TRBV30
CDR3aa: ASSPGDEQY; j_gene: TRBJ2-7; v_gene: TRBV18
CDR3aa: ASSFRGDYGYT; j_gene: TRBJ1-2; v_gene: TRBV2
CDR3aa: ASSGTSGSKETQY; j_gene: TRBJ2-5; v_gene: TRBV5-4
CDR3aa: ASSSQGWTEAF; j_gene: TRBJ1-1; v_gene: TRBV14
CDR3aa: AWSELSGQPQH; j_gene: TRBJ1-5; v_gene: TRBV30
CDR3aa: ASSFNRVSNQPQH; j_gene: TRBJ1-5; v_gene: TRBV7-9
CDR3aa: ASSVKTTGELF; j_gene: TRBJ2-2; v_gene: TRBV5-1
CDR3aa: SVGGFADTQY; j_gene: TRBJ2-3; v_gene: TRBV29-1
CDR3aa: ATASQGVRETQY; j_gene: TRBJ2-5; v_gene: TRBV10-3
CDR3aa: ASSGRETQY; j_gene: TRBJ2-5; v_gene: TRBV2
CDR3aa: ASSFGTPGSDTQY; j_gene: TRBJ2-3; v_gene: TRBV6-6
CDR3aa: ASKGTGGKAPLH; j_gene: TRBJ1-6; v_gene: TRBV7-2
CDR3aa: ASRRGGRQAETQY; j_gene: TRBJ2-5; v_gene: TRBV27
CDR3aa: ASSLVSAIYEQY; j_gene: TRBJ2-7; v_gene: TRBV7-2
CDR3aa: ASSRNSGYSYEQY; j_gene: TRBJ2-7; v_gene: TRBV7-9
CDR3aa: ASSFSGVEAETQY; j_gene: TRBJ2-5; v_gene: TRBV9
CDR3aa: ASSFFPRTSNTGELF; j_gene: TRBJ2-2; v_gene: TRBV12-1
CDR3aa: ASSRGDSSYNEQF; j_gene: TRBJ2-1; v_gene: TRBV4-3
CDR3aa: ASSHSRTGGNKNIQY; j_gene: TRBJ2-4; v_gene: TRBV4-1
CDR3aa: ASSLDRAYGYT; j_gene: TRBJ1-2; v_gene: TRBV5-1
CDR3aa: ASSATGAGPYEQY; j_gene: TRBJ2-7; v_gene: TRBV18
CDR3aa: ASSHHEQGSYT; j_gene: TRBJ1-2; v_gene: TRBV4-3
CDR3aa: ASSSTGTYGYT; j_gene: TRBJ1-2; v_gene: TRBV5-1
CDR3aa: ASRLQRGTTDTQY; j_gene: TRBJ2-3; v_gene: TRBV6-1
CDR3aa: ASSVSGLYEQY; j_gene: TRBJ2-7; v_gene: TRBV19